This entry lists 22 T cell receptor beta chains sequenced from one sample in a study of blood T cell repertoires in COVID-19. Sequencing was performed with immunoSEQ multiplex PCR; in TCRdb, only in-frame clones are kept and a portion is missing. The sample has 20,000 to 30,000 clones; 82% are singletons. The sample was peripheral blood. The receptors were sampled from a human donor in a cohort sampled during active COVID-19.

The V call is TRBV7-9, the J call TRBJ2-5; the match to TRBD2 covers 7 bases. The V gene's germline CDR1 is SEHNR and CDR2 FQNEAQ (reference sequence). CDR3 length equals 16 residues. Trimming took 5 bases from V and 5 from J; bases not matched to a gene: 14. CDR3 sequence (DNA): TGTGCCAGCAGCACCCCTGTTGGGGAGGGCAGGGAGACCCAGTACTTC. It translates to CASSTPVGEGRETQYF. Drawing the rest from reference TRBV7-9 and TRBJ2-5, the complete variable domain is DTGVSQNPRHKITKRGQNVTFRCDPISEHNRLYWYRQTLGQGPEFLTYFQNEAQLEKSRLLSDRFSAERPKGSFSTLEIQRTEQGDSAMYLCASSTPVGEGRETQYFGPGTRLLVL.

The gene calls are TRBV6-1 and TRBJ1-5; D is ambiguous. Trimming removed 1 base at V and 0 bases at J, with 10 bases between. The CDR3 runs to 16 residues. Per germline, CDR1 MNHNS and CDR2 SASEGT. The CDR3 here is CASSEGRGNSNQPQHF. CDR3 DNA sequence: TGTGCCAGCAGTGAAGGAAGAGGGAATAGCAATCAGCCCCAGCATTTT.

This clone was recorded once. The chain is built from TRBV6-1 and TRBJ1-5, with a possible D match to TRBD1 (6 bases). The V end lost 3 bases, the J end lost 11 bases, and 11 bases lay between the germline ends. CDR1 is MNHNS, CDR2 SASEGT, per germline. The CDR3 runs to 12 residues. The CDR3 spells CASSEGGRTQHF. As DNA, the CDR3 is TGTGCCAGCAGTGAGGGGGGGCGAACCCAGCATTTT.

DNA for the CDR3: TGTGCCAGCAGTTACAACCCAGGGGGTGATCAGCCCCAGCATTTT. Translating gives CASSYNPGGDQPQHF. The chain employs TRBV6-2 or TRBV6-3 and TRBJ1-5; 7 bases align to TRBD1. This CDR3 is 15 amino acids long. With V trimmed by 2 bases and J by 5 bases, 6 bases remained unmatched. Germline assignment: CDR1 MNHEY and CDR2 SVGEGT.

The V gene is TRBV6-2 or TRBV6-3, the J gene TRBJ2-1; D possibly corresponds to TRBD1 (6 bases). Germline values: CDR1 MNHEY, CDR2 SVGEGT. This CDR3 spans 15 amino acids. Trimming removed 6 bases from V and 8 bases from J, with 20 bases in between. In DNA, the CDR3 is TGTGCCAGCAGGCCTACAGGGATTGGGATATATGAGCAGTTCTTC. Translation: CASRPTGIGIYEQFF.

This chain links TRBV7-8 with TRBJ2-3; no clear D. V shed 5 bases and J shed 1 base, with 10 bases lying between them. The CDR3 extends over 14 amino acids. CDR1 SGHVS and CDR2 FQNEAQ come from the germline V gene. The CDR3 DNA reads TGTGCCAGCAGCGTACTTCGAGGCACAGATACGCAGTATTTT. Protein product: CASSVLRGTDTQYF.

The CDR3 here is CASTVGLYEQYF. CDR3 coding DNA: TGTGCCAGCACCGTTGGCCTCTACGAGCAGTACTTC. The rearrangement uses TRBV12-3 or TRBV12-4 and TRBJ2-7; no clear D. The CDR3 contains 12 residues. V was cut by 7 bases and J by 3 bases, with 10 bases left in between.

This chain joins TRBV15 and TRBJ1-6, with 9 bases fitting TRBD1. V lost 3 bases to trimming and J lost 8 bases; unmatched junction nucleotides: 5. Germline values: CDR1 LNHNV, CDR2 YYDKDF (reference sequence). The CDR3 is 15 amino acids. The CDR3 loop is CATSRRGQGDSPLHF. DNA for the CDR3: TGTGCCACCAGCAGGAGGGGACAGGGAGATTCACCCCTCCACTTT.

The chain recombines TRBV19 with TRBJ1-2; D is unclear. Trimming took 5 bases from V and 8 from J, leaving 15 bases between them. The CDR3 loop spans 13 amino acids. Germline V gives CDR1 LNHDA, CDR2 SQIVND (reference sequence). DNA for the CDR3: TGTGCCAGTAGTCACCGGGAGAGTGACGGCTACACCTTC. This sequence encodes CASSHRESDGYTF.

The chain links TRBV5-1 to TRBJ2-3; no clear D gene. From germline, CDR1 is SGHRS and CDR2 YFSETQ. Trimming pared 3 bases from V and 7 bases from J, leaving 12 bases between. The CDR3 loop spans 13 amino acids. The CDR3 spells CASSSYPFNTQYF. The DNA for the CDR3 is TGCGCCAGCAGCTCCTACCCTTTTAATACGCAGTATTTT.

This clone was detected a few times. The rearrangement joins TRBV5-1 to TRBJ1-5, with D unresolved. V lost 0 bases and J 2 bases, leaving 9 bases between the germline ends. Germline V lookup: CDR1 SGHRS, CDR2 YFSETQ. This CDR3 is 15 amino acids long. CDR3 DNA: TGCGCCAGCAGCTTGGGGCTGGCGGGCAATCAGCCCCAGCATTTT. The encoded protein is CASSLGLAGNQPQHF.

This clone was observed a few times. J is TRBJ2-5 and V is TRBV24-1; 9 nucleotides line up with TRBD2. Germline assignment: CDR1 KGHDR and CDR2 SFDVKD. The CDR3 spans 17 residues. After removal of 0 bases from V and 1 base from J, the junction contained 5 bases not matched to a gene. This CDR3 reads CATSDLQAGGPQETQYF. The CDR3 DNA follows: TGTGCCACCAGTGATTTGCAGGCGGGAGGGCCCCAAGAGACCCAGTACTTC.

This clone came up once. J is TRBJ2-2 and V is TRBV7-2, with TRBD1 identical over 8 bases. Trimming cost V 4 bases and J 6 bases; bases outside gene matches: 10. The CDR3 covers 16 residues. Germline values: CDR1 SGHTA, CDR2 FQGNSA. This CDR3 reads CASSYRQGAGAGELFF. CDR3 coding DNA: TGTGCCAGCAGCTATAGGCAGGGGGCAGGCGCCGGGGAGCTGTTTTTT.

The chain combines TRBV6-5 with TRBJ2-7, with 8 nucleotides matching TRBD1. The ends lost 2 bases at V and 0 bases at J; junction bases unmatched: 3. This CDR3 has 15 amino acids. From germline, CDR1 is MNHEY and CDR2 SVGAGI. CDR3 nucleotide sequence: TGTGCCAGCAGTTACCGCGGACAGGGCTCCTACGAGCAGTACTTC. Residues: CASSYRGQGSYEQYF.

The CDR3 here is CASSPRQGGQETQYF. CDR3 nucleotide sequence: TGTGCCAGCAGCCCCCGACAGGGTGGACAAGAGACCCAGTACTTC. The rearrangement uses TRBV7-3 and TRBJ2-5; 7 bases are a match to TRBD1. In germline, CDR1 is SGHTA, CDR2 FQGTGA. Trimming took 5 bases from V and 2 from J; bases not matched to a gene: 8. The CDR3 consists of 15 residues.

The V call is TRBV24-1, the J call TRBJ1-2, with D maybe TRBD1 (5 bases). The CDR3 covers 15 residues. The germline V and J ends were trimmed by 9 bases and 8 bases, with 24 bases remaining between them. Germline V gives CDR1 KGHDR, CDR2 SFDVKD. Here the CDR3 reads CATAPSDGHKRGYTF. The CDR3 coding sequence is TGTGCCACCGCCCCCTCCGACGGACATAAAAGGGGCTACACCTTC.

For the CDR3, the DNA is TGTGCCAGCACCGAATCAGACACAGGGGGCTACACCTTC. Its protein is CASTESDTGGYTF. The chain is built from TRBV2 and TRBJ1-2; a possible D gene is TRBD1 (6 bases). Per the germline V gene, CDR1 is SNHLY and CDR2 is FYNNEI. This CDR3 region has 13 residues. V was clipped by 7 bases and J by 8 bases, with 17 bases between them.

This clone came up a few times. The V gene is TRBV7-2, the J gene TRBJ2-1, with a possible D match to TRBD2 (5 bases). There are 12 residues in the CDR3. Germline V CDR1 and CDR2: SGHTA, FQGNSA. Trimming cost V 4 bases and J 9 bases, with 10 bases left between them. This CDR3 is CASSSLGVEQFF. The CDR3 region has the DNA TGTGCCAGCAGCTCCTTGGGAGTTGAGCAGTTCTTC.

The chain employs TRBV7-3 and TRBJ1-1, with 7 positions matching TRBD1. Germline V gene lookup returns CDR1 SGHTA and CDR2 FQGTGA. The CDR3 extends over 17 amino acids. V dropped 1 base and J dropped 2; count of bases not matched to a gene: 10. DNA of the CDR3: TGTGCCAGCAGCTTAATGGTGGTTAGGGGGCCAAACACTGAAGCTTTCTTT. Amino acids: CASSLMVVRGPNTEAFF.

The rearrangement uses TRBV19 and TRBJ2-1; 14 positions match TRBD2. V dropped 7 bases and J dropped 3; count of bases not matched to a gene: 8. The CDR3 totals 17 residues. Germline lookup yields CDR1 LNHDA and CDR2 SQIVND (reference sequence). The CDR3: CASKRLAGGGIYNEQFF. In DNA form, the CDR3 reads TGTGCCAGTAAGAGACTAGCGGGAGGGGGGATCTACAATGAGCAGTTCTTC.

V is TRBV2 and J is TRBJ1-1; 9 bases fit TRBD1. CDR3 length: 12 amino acids. V shed 9 bases and J 7 bases; nucleotides not matched to a gene: 6. From germline, CDR1 is SNHLY and CDR2 FYNNEI. The CDR3 region has the DNA TGTGCCAGGAGGACAGGGGCCGGTGAAGCTTTCTTT. This codes for CARRTGAGEAFF.

CDR3 bases: TGTGCCAGCTCATCCTGGACTAGCGGAACCACAGATACGCAGTATTTT. Amino acid sequence: CASSSWTSGTTDTQYF. This chain links TRBV18 with TRBJ2-3; 10 bases match TRBD2. CDR1 and CDR2 (germline): KGHSH, LQKENI. This CDR3 spans 16 amino acids. V trimming: 5 bases; J trimming: 2 bases; junction bases outside the gene matches: 7. The full variable domain, completed using reference TRBV18 and TRBJ2-3, is NAGVMQNPRHLVRRRGQEARLRCSPMKGHSHVYWYRQLPEEGLKFMVYLQKENIIDESGMPKERFSAEFPKEGPSILRIQQVVRGDSAAYFCASSSWTSGTTDTQYFGPGTRLTVL.